Each of the 5 T cell receptor beta chains below was sequenced from the same sample in a study of blood T cell repertoires in COVID-19. The assay was immunoSEQ multiplex PCR, and TCRdb's table has in-frame clones only and misses some. The sample has about 120,000 clones; roughly four fifths are singletons. The sequenced sample was peripheral blood. The receptors were gathered from a human donor in a cohort sampled during active COVID-19.

The chain joins TRBV4-3 to TRBJ1-1; D is uncertain. Trimming left V 5 bases short and J 4 bases short, with 17 bases between. The CDR3 length is 15 residues. CDR1 is LGHNA and CDR2 is YSLEER in the germline V gene. CDR3 in DNA: TGCGCCAGCAGCACCACGTCCCGAGGAGGCACTGAAGCTTTCTTT. Translation: CASSTTSRGGTEAFF.

This clone came up once. CDR3 protein: CASSLRGGSGDTQYF. Here the CDR3 DNA reads TGCGCCAGCAGCTTACGGGGTGGCTCTGGAGATACGCAGTATTTT. The J gene is TRBJ2-3, the V gene TRBV5-1, with a weak D call TRBD2 (5 bases). V lost 2 bases and J lost 5, with 15 bases in between. There are 15 residues in the CDR3. Germline V gene data show CDR1 as SGHRS and CDR2 as YFSETQ.

The chain joins TRBV3-1 (or the pseudogene TRBV3-2) to TRBJ2-7; D call uncertain. CDR1 and CDR2 (germline): LGHDT, YNNKEL (reference sequence). V was cut by 1 base and J by 6 bases, with 4 bases left in between. This CDR3 is built from 11 residues. This CDR3 is CASSQAFEQYF. CDR3 coding DNA: TGTGCCAGCAGCCAAGCCTTCGAGCAGTACTTC.

The chain combines TRBV27 with TRBJ2-4; possible D gene TRBD1, 6 bases. The ends were cut back, 7 bases at V and 1 base at J, with 14 bases in the middle. This CDR3 region has 15 residues. Per germline, CDR1 MNHEY and CDR2 SMNVEV (reference sequence). CDR3 in amino acids: CASKPGVAAKNIQYF. CDR3 nucleotide sequence: TGTGCCAGCAAACCAGGGGTGGCGGCCAAAAACATTCAGTACTTC.

The V call is TRBV4-1, the J call TRBJ2-5; a possible D gene is TRBD1 (6 bases). This CDR3 is built from 13 residues. Between the trimmed V and J ends, which lost 5 bases and 1 base, there was a span of 8 bases. Germline V gene lookup returns CDR1 MGHRA and CDR2 YSYEKL. CDR3 in amino acids: CASSYRVQETQYF. CDR3 sequence (DNA): TGCGCCAGCAGCTACAGGGTCCAAGAGACCCAGTACTTC.